The sample holds one count of the clone carrying this T cell receptor beta chain. What it recognizes is unknown. The data originate from a study of shared clonotypes between healthy human individuals. For the study at large: Plates per donor: three CD4 naive, three CD4 memory, two CD8 naive, one CD8 memory.

Genomic DNA (from each subset) was split evenly across several immunoSEQ plates. Only in-frame clones appear in the TCRdb table, and some are missing; sequencing was by immunoSEQ multiplex PCR. This sample has hundreds of thousands of clones, with 92% found just once. CDR1 SEHNR and CDR2 FQNEAQ come from the germline V gene (reference sequence). The V gene lost 8 bases and the J gene lost 3 bases, with 11 bases spanning the gap. The length of the CDR3 is 12 residues. Study-wide results and caveats: Around 5.3% of naive CD4 clonotypes were shared across several donors.

Selected positively for CCR7 and CD45RO-negative, naive CD8 cells excluded terminally differentiated effector memory CD45RA+ cells. The sample comprised naive CD8+ T cells sorted from blood. The V and J genes are TRBV7-9 and TRBJ2-7; D is unclear. This sequence originates from a man aged 25-45 years in good health. The CDR3 DNA reads as TGTGCCAGCGCACATGGGGACTACGAGCAGTACTTC. Amino acids: CASAHGDYEQYF.